Following are 15 T cell receptor beta chains from one sample sequenced in a study of CD8 T cells in Susac syndrome. Reverse transcription of about 0.5 to 1 ug RNA was carried out with random hexamers. MiXCR, applied by TCRdb to the immunoSEQ multiplex PCR reads, yields one record per CDR3 protein. This table has roughly 89,000 distinct CDR3 sequences, 90% to 97% appearing once. Sequencing input: CD8+ T cells from PBMCs. The receptors originated from a human donor with Susac syndrome.

The V and J genes are TRBV7-2 and TRBJ2-3; 8 bases line up with TRBD2. Germline loops: CDR1 SGHTA, CDR2 FQGNSA. This CDR3 spans 15 amino acids. V lost 6 bases and J lost 2; bases outside the gene matches: 7. This CDR3 is CASRLLADYTDTQYF. CDR3 nucleotide sequence: TGTGCCAGCAGACTACTAGCGGACTACACAGATACGCAGTATTTT.

This rearrangement joins TRBV19 to TRBJ2-3; D uncertain. V lost 3 bases, J lost 2 bases, and 6 bases lay in between. This CDR3 is built from 13 residues. The germline gives CDR1 LNHDA, CDR2 SQIVND (reference sequence). The CDR3 bases are TGTGCCAGTAGTATGGGGAACACAGATACGCAGTATTTT. As protein: CASSMGNTDTQYF.

This clonotype was counted between two and nine times. The genes are TRBV20-1 and TRBJ1-2; the D is unclear. V was shortened by 2 bases and J by 5 bases, with 6 bases between the two germline ends. The CDR3 length is 11 residues. The germline CDR1 and CDR2 sequences are DFQATT and SNEGSKA (reference sequence). CDR3: CSARMGYGYTF. The CDR3 region has the DNA TGCAGTGCTAGAATGGGATATGGCTACACCTTC.

This chain joins TRBV19 and TRBJ2-1, with TRBD2 identical over 8 bases. This CDR3 spans 15 amino acids. V lost 5 bases and J lost 5; bases outside the gene matches: 8. CDR1 LNHDA and CDR2 SQIVND come from the germline V gene (reference sequence). The CDR3 nucleotides read TGTGCCAGTAGTCCGTCGGGACTAGAGGACAATGAGCAGTTCTTC. Translation: CASSPSGLEDNEQFF.

The chain joins TRBV24-1 to TRBJ2-5, with D possibly being TRBD2 (6 bases). The CDR3 is made up of 15 amino acids. V was clipped by 4 bases and J by 0 bases, with 11 bases between them. The germline gives CDR1 KGHDR, CDR2 SFDVKD. The CDR3 DNA reads TGTGCCACCAGTGAGGAGGGTCCGTACCAAGAGACCCAGTACTTC. Its translation: CATSEEGPYQETQYF.

This rearrangement joins TRBV30 to TRBJ1-2; 9 bases are a match to TRBD1. The V and J ends lost 2 bases and 4 bases, in that order; junction bases with no gene match: 8. This CDR3 contains 15 residues. CDR1 is GTSNPN and CDR2 is SVGIG in the germline V gene (reference sequence). The CDR3 spells CAWSRRQGDGYGYTF. The CDR3 DNA reads as TGTGCCTGGAGTCGAAGACAGGGGGATGGCTATGGCTACACCTTC. Variable domain in full (rest from reference TRBV30 and TRBJ1-2): SQTIHQWPATLVQPVGSPLSLECTVEGTSNPNLYWYRQAAGRGLQLLFYSVGIGQISSEVPQNLSASRPQDRQFILSSKKLLLSDSGFYLCAWSRRQGDGYGYTFGSGTRLTVV.

This rearrangement joins TRBV9 to TRBJ2-3; 10 bases line up with TRBD1. Per germline, CDR1 SGDLS and CDR2 YYNGEE. This CDR3 spans 16 amino acids. The V gene end was trimmed by 3 bases and the J gene end by 5 bases; junction bases not matched to a gene: 9. For the CDR3, the DNA is TGTGCCAGCAGCGCCAGGGACAGGGGTGGTCAAGATACGCAGTATTTT. Translation: CASSARDRGGQDTQYF. Drawing the rest from reference TRBV9 and TRBJ2-3, the complete variable domain is DSGVTQTPKHLITATGQRVTLRCSPRSGDLSVYWYQQSLDQGLQFLIQYYNGEERAKGNILERFSAQQFPDLHSELNLSSLELGDSALYFCASSARDRGGQDTQYFGPGTRLTVL.

The chain recombines TRBV20-1 with TRBJ1-5, with a weak D call TRBD1 (6 bases). The CDR3 is 13 amino acids. Germline CDR1 and CDR2: DFQATT and SNEGSKA (reference sequence). Trimming removed 7 bases at V and 4 bases at J, with 14 bases between. The DNA of the CDR3 is TGCAGTGGATTCAGGGGCCCAAATCAGCCCCAGCATTTT. It is translated as CSGFRGPNQPQHF.

The V call is TRBV30, the J call TRBJ1-1, with 9 nucleotides matching TRBD1. The germline V gene has CDR1 GTSNPN and CDR2 SVGIG (reference sequence). Trimming cost V 1 base and J 2 bases; bases outside gene matches: 2. There are 14 residues in the CDR3. This CDR3 is CAWSAGQGNTEAFF. CDR3 DNA: TGTGCCTGGAGTGCGGGACAGGGTAACACTGAAGCTTTCTTT.

The chain links TRBV9 to TRBJ2-3, with D maybe TRBD1 (6 bases). The CDR3 totals 14 residues. Trimming pared 4 bases from V and 5 bases from J, leaving 14 bases between. CDR1 and CDR2 (germline): SGDLS, YYNGEE. DNA for the CDR3: TGTGCCAGCAGCCCGACGACAGGAGGAGATACGCAGTATTTT. Protein: CASSPTTGGDTQYF.

The CDR3 sequence: CASSLDGTNYGYTF. The CDR3 DNA follows: TGTGCCAGCAGCTTAGATGGAACTAACTATGGCTACACCTTC. The chain joins TRBV7-9 to TRBJ1-2, with D unresolved. This CDR3 is 14 amino acids long. Germline V CDR1 and CDR2: SEHNR, FQNEAQ (reference sequence). Trimming removed 1 base from V and 0 bases from J, with 6 bases in between.

This chain uses TRBV30 with TRBJ1-1; D is unresolved. Germline CDR1 and CDR2: GTSNPN and SVGIG (reference sequence). The CDR3 has 13 residues. V was clipped by 2 bases and J by 5 bases, with 12 bases between them. The chain's CDR3 is CAWSKTRFTEAFF. CDR3 bases: TGTGCCTGGAGTAAGACACGCTTTACTGAAGCTTTCTTT.

V gene TRBV29-1 combines with J gene TRBJ1-1, with D hard to call. The V gene lost 7 bases and the J gene lost 3 bases, with 24 bases spanning the gap. The CDR3 extends over 16 amino acids. From germline, CDR1 is SQVTM and CDR2 ANQGSEA. The DNA of the CDR3 is TGCAGCGCGACCTTTATGGGCGGGGAGTCTTACACTGAAGCTTTCTTT. Its protein product is CSATFMGGESYTEAFF. The whole variable domain, remainder taken from reference TRBV29-1 and TRBJ1-1, is SAVISQKPSRDICQRGTSLTIQCQVDSQVTMMFWYRQQPGQSLTLIATANQGSEATYESGFVIDKFPISRPNLTFSTLTVSNMSPEDSSIYLCSATFMGGESYTEAFFGQGTRLTVV.

V gene TRBV9 combines with J gene TRBJ1-5; tentative D call: TRBD1 (5 bases). V lost 4 bases and J lost 5, with 10 bases in between. Germline CDR1 SGDLS, CDR2 YYNGEE. The CDR3 is 13 residues long. The CDR3 reads CASSSWGDQPQHF. The CDR3 DNA follows: TGTGCCAGCAGCTCGTGGGGCGATCAGCCCCAGCATTTT.

The chain has TRBV3-1 and TRBJ2-1, with 9 nucleotides matching TRBD1. CDR3 length equals 15 residues. V lost 1 base, J lost 7 bases, and 5 bases stayed unmatched. The germline V gene encodes CDR1 LGHDT and CDR2 YNNKEL (reference sequence). In nucleotides, the CDR3 is TGTGCCAGCAGCCAAGTTTTAGACAGGGGGAATGAGCAGTTCTTC. Encoded protein: CASSQVLDRGNEQFF.